This TCR beta chain comes out of a study of cytomegalovirus exposure and HLA in healthy donors (dated by TCRdb to the late 2010s). About the investigation overall: An earlier analysis of some 550 of the donors reported about 250 Gb of sequence data and some 120 million unique TCR beta sequences from 150 million to 200 million T cells. An early release that covered roughly 600 HLA-typed donors contained 300 to 350 gigabases of sequencing data and 80 million or so unique TCR sequences. Among the approximately 400 genotyped donors, approximately 81% belonged to the genetic ancestry cluster associated with self-reported Caucasian donors. The study aimed to test whether signatures of past pathogen exposure could be identified by cataloging public T cell receptors. Using immunosequencing, the study profiled T cell repertoires from about 620 subjects and related those repertoires to cytomegalovirus serostatus. In addition to the first cohort of around 670 subjects, a separate validation cohort of approximately 110 different subjects was used. To predict cytomegalovirus infection status, the study brought together high-throughput TCR immunosequencing, statistical association of individual TCRs with disease status, and machine learning. To study patterns of TCR occurrence, a later analysis re-analyzed previously published TCR beta repertoires from 500 to 850 donors and added high-resolution HLA genotyping. The later analysis used no new phenotypic data to find candidate immune exposures, relying instead on TCR beta sequences and their occurrence across donors. An earlier analysis of around 540 of the donors applied high-throughput TCR beta sequencing to assess whether each TCR beta V gene segment acted as functional or pseudogenic. Donor age, sex, ethnicity and CMV serostatus were compiled alongside the repertoire data. Genome-wide SNP genotypes for about 65% of the roughly 670 donors were used in a later genetic analysis, which treated that subset as a discovery cohort. All discovery cohort repertoires had been generated using a single sequencing platform. HLA typing covered class I and class II loci at four-digit resolution. Typing coverage differed by locus: A, B, C, DRB1 and DQB1 were typed in roughly 629-640 donors, DQA1 in approximately 520, DPA1 in around 580, and DPB1 in just under 490. Four to six DR-DQ haplotypes were handled as single units for association and clustering, since linkage in the cohort was strong. Across some 400 genotyped donors of the cohort, an average of about 240,000 unique TCR beta nucleotide sequences per donor were sequenced, and roughly a sixth of those sequences were non-productive.

The V and J ends are trimmed by 1 base and 3 bases, leaving 6 bases between them. Sequences MDHEN (CDR1) and SYDVKM (CDR2) are obtained from the germline V gene. The CDR3 starts with the cysteine, ends with the phenylalanine, and has 14 residues. The sequence is cut down to CDR3 DNA, 42 bases in frame from base 1. Library generation was performed with the immunoSEQ multiplex PCR assay. A mixture of 60 forward primers for TCR Vbeta segments and 13 reverse primers for TCR Jbeta segments was used in the multiplex PCR. Amplification of the CDR3 region of rearranged TCR beta genes was performed with a multiplex PCR assay on genomic DNA. Amplified TCR beta libraries were sequenced as 87-base-pair reads on the Illumina HiSeq System. On the study's bioinformatics: A later analysis counted approximately 84 million unique TCR beta chains across the 670 or so repertoires, and 9 million to 14 million of these chains were shared by at least two donors. Raw reads were error-corrected and collapsed into unique sequences with a nearest-neighbor algorithm that merged closely related sequences to remove PCR and sequencing errors. V, D and J gene segments were assigned by aligning CDR3 sequences to IMGT reference sequences. Each retained sequence needed at least a six-nucleotide match to both a V gene segment and a J gene segment. A rearrangement was called productive if the CDR3 had no stop codons and remained in frame with V and J, and every other rearrangement was called non-productive. CDR3 was defined by IMGT convention, running from the second conserved V-encoded cysteine to the conserved J-encoded phenylalanine. In an earlier analysis of 587 of the donors, sequences lacking an unambiguous match to a single V gene segment were excluded. In an earlier analysis of approximately 550 of the donors, V segments were called functional above 56.7% productive rearrangements and were called segregating when the between-donor standard deviation exceeded 5%. A statistical classification framework was developed to diagnose cytomegalovirus status using the catalog of TCR beta chain sequences. In a later analysis, TCR nucleotide sequences were compared against IMGT/GENE-DB human TR gene sequences so that V and J genes could be assigned. Using the TCRdist pipeline, a later analysis assigned CDR3 sequences along with most-parsimonious VDJ recombination scenarios. A later analysis defined each TCR beta chain by its CDR3 amino acid sequence plus V-gene family, and excluded reads lacking a unique V-gene family. In a later analysis, 500 to 700 highly shared, low-generation-probability nucleotide sequences were removed to address suspected cross-contamination and a sequencing artifact. In a later analysis, a clonal expansion index for each public chain was calculated from normalized within-repertoire ranks of inferred template counts. In a later analysis, generation probabilities were computed using a VDJ recombination model fitted to out-of-frame rearrangements, and the results were checked against IGoR. Hypergeometric tests were used in a later analysis to score TCR-TCR, TCR-HLA and TCR-CMV co-occurrence, with a repertoire-size bias correction applied to the TCR pairs. A later analysis estimated false discovery rates by permuting HLA or CMV assignments 20 times. In a later analysis, co-occurring TCRs were grouped with DBSCAN, and TCRdist sequence similarity was added when clustering was performed within HLA-allele-positive subsets. Co-occurrence clustering excluded repertoires with fewer than 30,000 or more than 120,000 public chains, plus five with anomalous nucleotide sharing. In its TCRdb copy, this immuneACCESS table keeps in-frame sequences only and misses some clones. Where compared with another copy, unresolved V genes explain less than half of these, and the others have no known cause. V and J calls plus clone size are reproduced from that table; the DNA served to infer D and trimming. The sample contains 210,000 or so clones, about 83% of them found a single time. The top ten constitute roughly 1.3% of the sample.

The cohort comprised around 690 healthy bone marrow donors. All cohort members were sampled while nominally healthy, although unrecorded immune exposures were likely present. The donor was CMV seronegative and belonged to the group of under 400 seronegative cohort members. Each donor provided a peripheral blood sample, and peripheral blood mononuclear cells were used for TCR beta sequencing. The Qiagen DNeasy Blood Extraction Kit was used to extract genomic DNA from the blood cell samples. Comments on this clone: Its antigen target is currently unknown. There are no base qualities to consult, and no much larger clone falls within one base.

Overall results and qualifications from the work: According to a later genetic analysis, donors in an Asian-associated ancestry cluster had fewer N-insertions in productive TCRs than the roughly 670-donor mean. Assigning TCR associations to individual alleles was difficult when HLA alleles, especially DR and DQ, strongly co-occurred. According to a later analysis, most CMV-associated TCR beta chains appeared to be HLA-restricted, and the HLA associations seemed to be driven largely by CMV exposure. Because HLA typing was unavailable for some donors at each locus, only the typed subset was used in association tests. Some IMGT-functional V segments, including TRBV6-2 and TRBV6-3, could not be distinguished by the 87-base-pair reads and were therefore excluded. The presence/absence analyses assumed that sequencing depth was roughly uniform across donors, and that assumption may not be true. Specific HLA alleles were associated with roughly 16,000 TCR beta sequences at a false discovery rate of 0.05 in a later analysis. A later analysis found that TCR association rates varied across HLA loci, with DRB1 alleles showing the most associated TCRs and HLA-C alleles the fewest. The authors suggested that the approach could potentially be extended to other disease states and immunological phenotypes. Most TCR sequences were seen in very few donors, while some public TCRs were found in many individuals. The sequencing pipeline was judged likely to have produced a cluster of highly shared sequence variants as a technical artifact. A total of 150 to 200 TCR beta chains were listed by the study as associated with cytomegalovirus. CMV serostatus was the only immune exposure information available for the cohort. Correlated functional status among segregating V segments might reflect linkage disequilibrium, but an unknown experimental factor could not be ruled out. Compared with equally common non-associated chains, HLA-associated TCR beta chains in a later analysis were more clonally expanded and had lower generation probabilities. Because counts were too low, more than 15 rarely observed V segments, including chromosome 9 orphons, were left out of the earlier analysis of some 600 of the donors. Broadly in line with IMGT annotations, most TCR beta V segments showed up in productive rearrangements about 87% or about 30% of the time in an earlier analysis of approximately 600 of the donors. A further reported finding was that TCR beta sequences accurately predicted the HLA-A and HLA-B alleles for most subjects in the first cohort. Cytomegalovirus status was reported to be diagnosed by the classifier with high specificity and sensitivity in both the original and validation cohorts. In vitro tests confirmed that a few of the cytomegalovirus-associated TCR beta chains recognize cytomegalovirus antigens. Only TCR beta chains were sequenced in this cohort, and the absence of alpha or paired-chain data limited detectable features. A later analysis reported that several top co-occurrence clusters appeared linked to parvovirus B19, influenza, CMV and Epstein-Barr virus. A later genetic analysis associated a missense DCLRE1C variant with V-gene and J-gene trimming of TCR beta chains, and an independent cohort replicated the association.

Sequencing was performed on PBMCs. Recombination connected TRBV28 to TRBJ1-4, with the D gene uncertain. The sequence was obtained from a girl between 5 and 17 years old in good health and CMV-seronegative. The CDR3 protein sequence reads: CASSLLQSNEKLFF. The nucleotide sequence reads TGTGCCAGCAGTTTATTACAGTCTAATGAAAAACTGTTTTTT.